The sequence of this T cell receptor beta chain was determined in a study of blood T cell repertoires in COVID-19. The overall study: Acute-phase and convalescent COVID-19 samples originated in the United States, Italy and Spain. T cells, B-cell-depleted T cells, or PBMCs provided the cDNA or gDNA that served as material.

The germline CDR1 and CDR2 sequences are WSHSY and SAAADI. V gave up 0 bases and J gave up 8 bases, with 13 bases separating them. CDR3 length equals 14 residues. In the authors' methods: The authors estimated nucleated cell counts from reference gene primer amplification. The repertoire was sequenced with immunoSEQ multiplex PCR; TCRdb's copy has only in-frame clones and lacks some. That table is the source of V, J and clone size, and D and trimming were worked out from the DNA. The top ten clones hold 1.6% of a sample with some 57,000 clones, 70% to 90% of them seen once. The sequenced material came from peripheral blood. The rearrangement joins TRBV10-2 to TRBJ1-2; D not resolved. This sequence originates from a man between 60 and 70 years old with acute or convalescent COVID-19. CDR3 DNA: TGCGCCAGCAGTGAGTCCCGGGAATCGAGAGGCTACACCTTC. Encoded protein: CASSESRESRGYTF.